This entry lists 23 T cell receptor beta chains sequenced from one sample in a study of T cell repertoires in cytomegalovirus infection. Antigens for these TCRs are unknown. MiXCR was run by TCRdb on the reads, yielding one entry per CDR3 protein. The sample carries 750,000 to 900,000 distinct CDR3 sequences, about 28% recorded once. The material sequenced was cultured CD8+ T cells from PBMCs, taken from culture after CMV antigen stimulation. The receptors come from a human donor in good health (CMV status not recorded). Some clones in this sample may be carry-over from other donors' samples.

This clonotype was detected ten times or more. This chain uses TRBV7-6 with TRBJ2-5, with 12 bases matching TRBD2. The trim removed 3 bases at V and 4 bases at J, leaving 9 bases unmatched. The germline gives CDR1 SGHVS, CDR2 FNYEAQ. This CDR3 has 17 residues. As DNA, the CDR3 is TGTGCCAGCAGCTTTTTGGCTAGCGGGGGGGAACGAGAGACCCAGTACTTC. Its translation is CASSFLASGGERETQYF.

This clonotype turned up a few times. This chain links TRBV6-6 with TRBJ2-2, with a possible D match to TRBD2 (6 bases). This CDR3 has 19 residues. In germline, CDR1 is MNHNY, CDR2 SVGAGI (reference sequence). Between the trimmed V and J ends, which lost 2 bases and 0 bases, there was a span of 19 bases. DNA of the CDR3: TGTGCCAGCAGTTACGCTTTGGTGCGGGGTGCTCCGAACACCGGGGAGCTGTTTTTT. Protein sequence: CASSYALVRGAPNTGELFF.

This chain uses TRBV19 with TRBJ1-5; a possible D gene is TRBD1 (6 bases). Deletions cut 6 bases from V and 3 bases from J, with 12 bases between. Germline loops: CDR1 LNHDA, CDR2 SQIVND (reference sequence). This CDR3 comprises 14 residues. The CDR3 here is CASRGGGSNQPQHF. The CDR3 nucleotides read TGTGCCAGTAGGGGGGGGGGCTCCAATCAGCCCCAGCATTTT.

J is TRBJ1-3 and V is TRBV15; D is unclear. Trimming took off 0 bases at V and 0 bases at J, with 9 bases between the two ends. The length of the CDR3 is 16 residues. CDR1 and CDR2 from the germline V gene are LNHNV and YYDKDF (reference sequence). The CDR3 sequence: CATSRDRSLSGNTIYF. Here the CDR3 DNA reads TGTGCCACCAGCAGAGATCGCAGTCTCTCTGGAAACACCATATATTTT.

The chain combines TRBV19 with TRBJ2-7; TRBD1 or TRBD2 may be the D gene (5 bases each). V gave up 4 bases and J gave up 0 bases, with 13 bases separating them. Germline loops: CDR1 LNHDA, CDR2 SQIVND (reference sequence). This CDR3 comprises 15 residues. The CDR3 reads CASSTGPGSSYEQYF. In DNA, the CDR3 is TGTGCCAGTAGTACGGGACCAGGGAGCTCCTACGAGCAGTACTTC.

The J gene is TRBJ1-2, the V gene TRBV27; 7 bases line up with TRBD1. Trimming at V came to 6 bases and at J to 5 bases, leaving 6 bases not matched to a gene. The CDR3 has 13 residues. Germline V gene data show CDR1 as MNHEY and CDR2 as SMNVEV (reference sequence). CDR3 amino acids: CASRTGHGYGYTF. CDR3 DNA: TGTGCCAGCAGGACAGGGCACGGATATGGCTACACCTTC.

The chain combines TRBV7-9 with TRBJ2-2; 7 positions match TRBD1. V gave up 5 bases and J gave up 5 bases; unmatched junction bases: 8. The CDR3 sequence is 15 residues long. Germline V lookup: CDR1 SEHNR, CDR2 FQNEAQ (reference sequence). CDR3 nucleotides: TGTGCCAGCAGCCATGACCAGGGGGAGACCGGGGAGCTGTTTTTT. Translation gives CASSHDQGETGELFF.

The chain has TRBV6-5 and TRBJ2-7; TRBD2 agrees at 8 bases. J gave up 4 bases and V 5 bases, and 4 bases lay outside the gene matches. There are 13 residues in the CDR3. The germline CDR1 and CDR2 sequences are MNHEY and SVGAGI. CDR3 coding DNA: TGTGCCAGCAGTAAGGGACTAGGTTACGAGCAGTACTTC. It yields the protein CASSKGLGYEQYF.

This chain uses TRBV9 with TRBJ2-2, with TRBD2 identical over 11 bases. This CDR3 has 17 amino acids. The germline V gene has CDR1 SGDLS and CDR2 YYNGEE. V was clipped by 4 bases and J by 4 bases; unmatched bases: 9. The CDR3 DNA sequence: TGTGCCAGCAGCCCTGGAGTAGCGGGGGGGCTCACCGGGGAGCTGTTTTTT. Encoded protein: CASSPGVAGGLTGELFF.

The sample holds a few counts of this clonotype. The chain combines TRBV7-6 with TRBJ1-6; D not certain. Per the germline V gene, CDR1 is SGHVS and CDR2 is FNYEAQ. The germline V and J ends were trimmed by 4 bases and 10 bases, with 17 bases remaining between them. The CDR3 extends over 15 amino acids. CDR3 coding DNA: TGTGCCAGCAGCTCCCCGGAAGGAGGCCCCTCACCCCTCCACTTT. Encoded protein: CASSSPEGGPSPLHF.

This chain links TRBV7-8 with TRBJ2-7; D assignment may be TRBD1 or TRBD2 (5 bases each). The length of the CDR3 is 13 residues. V was trimmed by 5 bases and J by 4 bases, leaving 12 bases between them. Germline CDR1 is SGHVS and CDR2 is FQNEAQ. The CDR3 sequence: CASSRRGSYEQYF. As DNA, the CDR3 is TGTGCCAGCAGCCGTCGGGGCTCTTACGAGCAGTACTTC.

The gene calls are TRBV27 and TRBJ2-6; 7 positions agree with TRBD1. Germline CDR1 MNHEY, CDR2 SMNVEV (reference sequence). CDR3 size: 17 residues. The V and J ends lost 4 bases and 0 bases, in that order; junction bases with no gene match: 6. The CDR3 spells CASSSRDSSSGANVLTF. The CDR3, as DNA: TGTGCCAGCAGTTCCAGGGACAGCTCCTCTGGGGCCAACGTCCTGACTTTC.

This clonotype was seen a few times. This chain links TRBV10-2 with TRBJ2-1; D assignment may be TRBD1 or TRBD2 (5 bases each). The CDR3 extends over 14 amino acids. The V and J ends lost 8 bases and 4 bases respectively, with 15 bases between them. Per germline, CDR1 WSHSY and CDR2 SAAADI. CDR3 bases: TGCGCCAGCGGACCCGGGACGGTGTACAATGAGCAGTTCTTC. This sequence encodes CASGPGTVYNEQFF.

This clonotype was seen more than once but under ten times. The gene calls are TRBV27 and TRBJ2-6; D remains ambiguous. The CDR3 spans 15 residues. Trimming cost V 4 bases and J 0 bases, with 7 bases left between them. Germline V CDR1 and CDR2: MNHEY, SMNVEV (reference sequence). CDR3 loop: CASSSHPSGANVLTF. CDR3 bases: TGTGCCAGCAGTTCACACCCCTCTGGGGCCAACGTCCTGACTTTC. Full variable domain (missing parts from reference TRBV27 and TRBJ2-6): EAQVTQNPRYLITVTGKKLTVTCSQNMNHEYMSWYRQDPGLGLRQIYYSMNVEVTDKGDVPEGYKVSRKEKRNFPLILESPSPNQTSLYFCASSSHPSGANVLTFGAGSRLTVL.

This clonotype was counted ten times or more. The chain couples TRBV7-6 to TRBJ2-7, with 13 bases identical to TRBD2. This CDR3 has 16 amino acids. Per the germline V gene, CDR1 is SGHVS and CDR2 is FNYEAQ. V dropped 8 bases and J dropped 4; count of bases not matched to a gene: 11. The CDR3 sequence: CASYPHGLAGDYEQYV. The CDR3 DNA reads as TGTGCCAGCTATCCTCATGGACTAGCGGGGGATTACGAGCAGTACGTC.

DNA of the CDR3: TGCAGCGTTGACAAGGGTTCCGCTGAAGCTTTCTTT. Translated: CSVDKGSAEAFF. This chain links TRBV29-1 with TRBJ1-1; D unclear. V was pared by 3 bases and J by 6 bases, with 11 bases between. Germline V gives CDR1 SQVTM, CDR2 ANQGSEA. The CDR3 extends over 12 amino acids.

The table lists this clonotype with many counts. V is TRBV7-2 and J is TRBJ2-3; 8 bases map to TRBD2. CDR1 is SGHTA and CDR2 is FQGNSA in the germline V gene. V trimming: 1 base; J trimming: 2 bases; junction bases outside the gene matches: 8. This CDR3 spans 17 amino acids. CDR3 bases: TGTGCCAGCAGCTTAGAGGGTGCGGGGGGCTTCACAGATACGCAGTATTTT. This encodes CASSLEGAGGFTDTQYF.

This clonotype was counted at least ten times. V usage is TRBV11-1 and J usage is TRBJ2-7, with TRBD1 as a possible D gene (6 bases). In germline, CDR1 is SGHAT, CDR2 FQDESV (reference sequence). This CDR3 has 15 amino acids. The V end lost 1 base, the J end lost 2 bases, and 12 bases lay between the germline ends. The DNA for the CDR3 is TGTGCCAGCAGCTTAGTTGCAGGGGCCACCTACGAGCAGTACTTC. Residues: CASSLVAGATYEQYF.

V gene TRBV12-3 or TRBV12-4 combines with J gene TRBJ1-4, with TRBD1 identical over 8 bases. This CDR3 spans 12 amino acids. V was pared by 7 bases and J by 7 bases, with 2 bases of the junction left unmatched. The CDR3 DNA reads as TGTGCCAGCACAGGACAGGGTGAAAAACTGTTTTTT. This gives the protein CASTGQGEKLFF.

This clonotype showed up many times. The V gene is TRBV7-4, the J gene TRBJ2-3, with D hard to call. This CDR3 contains 15 residues. V was clipped by 3 bases and J by 3 bases, with 13 bases between them. CDR1 and CDR2 (germline): SGHVT, SQSDAQ. The CDR3 nucleotides read TGTGCCAGCAGCTTCAATAGGAAAGGGACAGATACGCAGTATTTT. This gives the protein CASSFNRKGTDTQYF.

Ten or more counts support this clonotype. The chain is built from TRBV6-5 and TRBJ1-1; maybe TRBD1 (5 bases). This CDR3 comprises 14 residues. Trimming took off 0 bases at V and 7 bases at J, with 12 bases between the two ends. Germline assignment: CDR1 MNHEY and CDR2 SVGAGI. The CDR3, as DNA: TGTGCCAGCAGTTACTCGGACACCTTAATTGAAGCTTTCTTT. This sequence encodes CASSYSDTLIEAFF.

This chain joins TRBV7-9 and TRBJ1-2, with a possible D match to TRBD1 (5 bases). Germline V gives CDR1 SEHNR, CDR2 FQNEAQ (reference sequence). V was pared by 5 bases and J by 8 bases, with 15 bases between. CDR3 length: 13 residues. The CDR3 sequence: CASSPSPGYGYTF. CDR3 DNA: TGTGCCAGCAGCCCGTCCCCAGGGTACGGCTACACCTTC.

This clonotype was observed at least ten times. V gene TRBV11-3 combines with J gene TRBJ2-1, with TRBD1 identical over 7 bases. This CDR3 region has 14 residues. Germline values: CDR1 SGHNT, CDR2 YENEEA. With V trimmed by 4 bases and J by 1 base, 1 base remained unmatched. This CDR3 is CASSSDRSYNEQFF. CDR3 nucleotide sequence: TGTGCCAGCAGCTCGGACAGGTCCTACAATGAGCAGTTCTTC. The full variable domain, completed using reference TRBV11-3 and TRBJ2-1, is EAGVVQSPRYKIIEKKQPVAFWCNPISGHNTLYWYLQNLGQGPELLIRYENEEAVDDSQLPKDRFSAERLKGVDSTLKIQPAELGDSAVYLCASSSDRSYNEQFFGPGTRLTVL.